One sample yielded the 32 T cell receptor beta chains listed below, sequenced in a study of blood T cells in healthy people across ages. A second PCR of 7 to 11 cycles used a sample-barcoded 5' primer and a J-beta primer mix. Each CDR3 protein is one row after TCRdb ran MiXCR on the 5' RACE reads. The sample holds approximately 700,000 distinct CDR3 sequences; about 32% are singletons and the top ten take over 15%. Sequencing was done on a sample of blood. These receptors came from a woman older than 75 in good health.

The sample holds many counts of this clonotype. The CDR3 region has the DNA TGTGCCTGGAGTGGAGGGTTCGGAGAGACCCAGTACTTC. The encoded protein is CAWSGGFGETQYF. The chain couples TRBV30 to TRBJ2-5; D possibly corresponds to TRBD2 (5 bases). CDR1 is GTSNPN, CDR2 SVGIG, per germline (reference sequence). The CDR3 loop spans 13 amino acids. V was pared by 1 base and J by 4 bases, with 10 bases between. The whole variable domain, filled in from reference TRBV30 and TRBJ2-5, reads SQTIHQWPATLVQPVGSPLSLECTVEGTSNPNLYWYRQAAGRGLQLLFYSVGIGQISSEVPQNLSASRPQDRQFILSSKKLLLSDSGFYLCAWSGGFGETQYFGPGTRLLVL.

As concerns this clonotype: A much larger clone sits a single nucleotide away, making a read error possible. The chain links TRBV11-3 to TRBJ2-7; 7 bases are shared with TRBD1. Looked up from germline, CDR1 is SGHNT and CDR2 is YENEEA. CDR3 length: 15 amino acids. Trimming cost V 2 bases and J 7 bases; bases outside gene matches: 11. The CDR3 loop reads CASSLRTGAYNEQYF. The DNA of the CDR3 is TGTGCCAGCAGCTTAAGGACAGGAGCCTACAATGAGCAGTACTTC.

This clonotype was counted only a few times. CDR3 region: CSARGGGGLAGSYNEQYF. CDR3 bases: TGCAGTGCTAGAGGGGGAGGAGGGCTAGCTGGCTCCTACAATGAGCAGTACTTC. The chain combines TRBV20-1 with TRBJ2-1; D perhaps matches TRBD2 (6 bases). The end of the DNA aligns better with TRBJ2-7, so the J call may be wrong. The germline V gene has CDR1 DFQATT and CDR2 SNEGSKA (reference sequence). The CDR3 contains 18 residues.

This clonotype was counted only a few times. V gene TRBV13 combines with J gene TRBJ2-5; 10 bases match TRBD1. There are 14 residues in the CDR3. Per germline, CDR1 PRHDT and CDR2 FYEKMQ (reference sequence). J gave up 4 bases and V 5 bases, and 4 bases lay outside the gene matches. The CDR3 nucleotides read TGTGCCAGCAGCATGGACAGGGGGGGAGAGACCCAGTACTTC. Translation gives CASSMDRGGETQYF. Variable domain in full (rest from reference TRBV13 and TRBJ2-5): AAGVIQSPRHLIKEKRETATLKCYPIPRHDTVYWYQQGPGQDPQFLISFYEKMQSDKGSIPDRFSAQQFSDYHSELNMSSLELGDSALYFCASSMDRGGETQYFGPGTRLLVL.

This clonotype occurred many times. The CDR3: CASSFLGEQYF. The CDR3 DNA reads as TGTGCCAGCAGCTTTTTGGGGGAGCAGTACTTC. This chain joins TRBV7-2 and TRBJ2-7; D not resolved. CDR1 and CDR2 (germline): SGHTA, FQGNSA. Trimming shortened V by 3 bases and J by 7 bases, and 7 bases separated the two germline ends. CDR3 length equals 11 residues.

The chain has TRBV2 and TRBJ1-5, with 7 positions matching TRBD1. The CDR3 sequence is 14 residues long. The germline CDR1 and CDR2 sequences are SNHLY and FYNNEI. Unmatched junction bases numbered 7, after V lost 5 bases and J lost 6 bases. In nucleotides, the CDR3 is TGTGCCAGCAGTTCAGGGGGAGTGGTTCAGCCCCAGCATTTT. Amino acids: CASSSGGVVQPQHF.

The rearrangement joins TRBV5-4 to TRBJ2-3; TRBD2 matches at 8 bases. The trim removed 3 bases at V and 3 bases at J, leaving 6 bases unmatched. Germline V CDR1 and CDR2: SGHNT, YYREEE (reference sequence). CDR3 length: 15 residues. CDR3 in amino acids: CASSSGLVGTDTQYF. The CDR3 DNA reads as TGTGCCAGCAGCTCGGGACTAGTCGGTACAGATACGCAGTATTTT.

This clonotype was counted ten times or more. In DNA form, the CDR3 reads TGTGCCAGCAGCTTGGTTCCGGGACAGGGTGATCAGCCCCAGCATTTT. It is translated as CASSLVPGQGDQPQHF. The genes are TRBV5-8 and TRBJ1-5; TRBD1 matches 9 bases. The CDR3 totals 16 residues. Germline CDR1 reads SGHTS; CDR2 reads YDEGEE. V was clipped by 0 bases and J by 5 bases; unmatched bases: 6.

V gene TRBV12-3 or TRBV12-4 combines with J gene TRBJ2-3, with D possibly being TRBD1 (6 bases). V shed 5 bases and J shed 4 bases, with 16 bases lying between them. CDR3 length equals 15 residues. CDR3 sequence: CASSLDRVSADTQYF. The DNA for the CDR3 is TGTGCCAGCAGTCTGGACAGAGTGAGCGCAGATACGCAGTATTTT.

This clonotype was recorded many times. The V and J genes are TRBV15 and TRBJ1-2, with 8 bases identical to TRBD1. The CDR3 extends over 15 amino acids. Germline V gene lookup returns CDR1 LNHNV and CDR2 YYDKDF (reference sequence). The J segment lost 4 bases and the V segment lost 3 bases, leaving 7 bases of the junction unmatched. The CDR3 region is CATSSGGQGPYGYTF. As DNA, the CDR3 is TGTGCCACCAGCAGTGGAGGACAGGGCCCCTATGGCTACACCTTC. Looking up the rest from reference TRBV15 and TRBJ1-2 gives the full variable domain: DAMVIQNPRYQVTQFGKPVTLSCSQTLNHNVMYWYQQKSSQAPKLLFHYYDKDFNNEADTPDNFQSRRPNTSFCFLDIRSPGLGDTAMYLCATSSGGQGPYGYTFGSGTRLTVV.

This clonotype has a count of ten or more. The chain couples TRBV5-1 to TRBJ1-1; D remains ambiguous. With 5 bases removed from V and 10 bases from J, the gap between germline ends came to 18 bases. This CDR3 comprises 13 residues. The germline V gene encodes CDR1 SGHRS and CDR2 YFSETQ. In DNA, the CDR3 is TGCGCCAGCAGTCCGACGGGCCCGGGCGGAGCTTTCTTT. Encoded protein: CASSPTGPGGAFF.

The table lists this clonotype with a few counts. The chain recombines TRBV11-2 with TRBJ1-4, with 8 bases lining up with TRBD1. CDR1 SGHAT and CDR2 FQNNGV come from the germline V gene. The junction had 14 bases not matched to a gene; V was cut back by 3 bases and J by 8 bases. The CDR3 spans 17 residues. The CDR3 is CASSFRGPQAVDEKLFF. The CDR3 nucleotides are TGTGCCAGCAGCTTCAGGGGGCCGCAGGCGGTTGACGAAAAACTGTTTTTT.

At least ten counts were recorded for this clonotype. The chain joins TRBV5-1 to TRBJ1-2; D is unresolved. The V gene lost 4 bases and the J gene lost 5 bases, with 24 bases spanning the gap. Germline CDR1 is SGHRS and CDR2 is YFSETQ. The CDR3 covers 17 residues. The CDR3 DNA follows: TGCGCCAGCAGCCCCGGACCCACCGTGATCACGATGTATGGCTACACCTTC. It translates to CASSPGPTVITMYGYTF.

This clonotype was found many times. The V call is TRBV4-1, the J call TRBJ2-5; 12 nucleotides match TRBD1. The CDR3 has 17 amino acids. Germline lookup yields CDR1 MGHRA and CDR2 YSYEKL. V trimming: 0 bases; J trimming: 4 bases; junction bases outside the gene matches: 6. In nucleotides, the CDR3 is TGCGCCAGCAGCCAAGACCTGGGACAGGGGGCCGGAGAGACCCAGTACTTC. Its translation: CASSQDLGQGAGETQYF.

The rearrangement links TRBV5-6 to TRBJ2-3, with 8 bases matching TRBD1. Germline V gene sequence: CDR1 SGHDT, CDR2 YYEEEE. This CDR3 has 17 amino acids. Trimming removed 3 bases from V and 3 bases from J; junction bases left unmatched: 12. CDR3 region: CASSSPIGQGSTDTQYF. For the CDR3, the DNA is TGTGCCAGCAGCTCCCCCATAGGACAGGGCTCGACAGATACGCAGTATTTT.

The chain joins TRBV7-3 to TRBJ1-3, with D perhaps TRBD1 (6 bases). Trimming shortened V by 5 bases and J by 0 bases, and 14 bases separated the two germline ends. The germline gives CDR1 SGHTA, CDR2 FQGTGA. There are 16 residues in the CDR3. CDR3 DNA sequence: TGTGCCAGCAGCCCATCGTTACAGGGCTCTGGAAACACCATATATTTT. It translates to CASSPSLQGSGNTIYF.

The table lists this clonotype with a few counts. The chain uses TRBV9 and TRBJ1-1; no reliable D call. The germline gives CDR1 SGDLS, CDR2 YYNGEE. V lost 0 bases and J lost 1, with 7 bases in between. The CDR3 runs to 14 residues. The CDR3 sequence is CASSVEEWNTEAFF. The CDR3 nucleotides are TGTGCCAGCAGCGTAGAAGAGTGGAACACTGAAGCTTTCTTT. Full variable domain (remainder filled in from reference TRBV9 and TRBJ1-1): DSGVTQTPKHLITATGQRVTLRCSPRSGDLSVYWYQQSLDQGLQFLIQYYNGEERAKGNILERFSAQQFPDLHSELNLSSLELGDSALYFCASSVEEWNTEAFFGQGTRLTVV.

With regard to this clonotype: This may arise from a read error, as a much more abundant clone is one base away. The chain carries TRBV30 and TRBJ2-1; the D gene is possibly TRBD2 (5 bases). This CDR3 contains 12 residues. The germline V gene encodes CDR1 GTSNPN and CDR2 SVGIG (reference sequence). The DNA for the CDR3 is TGTGCCTGGAGCCGGGGAGCGAATGGGCAGTTCTTC. Translating gives CAWSRGANGQFF.

This chain uses TRBV27 with TRBJ1-5; a weak D match, TRBD1 (6 bases). The CDR3 length is 14 residues. Germline V gene data show CDR1 as MNHEY and CDR2 as SMNVEV (reference sequence). Trimming removed 6 bases at V and 1 base at J, with 10 bases between. The CDR3 is CASRPTGSNQPQHF. In DNA form, the CDR3 reads TGTGCCAGCAGGCCGACAGGAAGCAATCAGCCCCAGCATTTT.

With respect to this clonotype: A read error is possible here, since a much larger clone lies one base away. The limits of the CDR3 on the DNA are not certain, so only TCRdb's listed CDR3 is given. The V gene is TRBV4-3, the J gene TRBJ1-6. The germline gives CDR1 LGHNA, CDR2 YSLEER. The CDR3 is 15 residues long, counting both termini. CDR3 sequence: CASSQMVGVGSPRHF.

V usage is TRBV4-1 and J usage is TRBJ2-7; a possible D gene is TRBD2 (5 bases). Trimming cost V 0 bases and J 4 bases, with 19 bases left between them. Germline CDR1 and CDR2: MGHRA and YSYEKL. This CDR3 region has 17 residues. The CDR3 sequence is CASSQDPDPRLMYEQYF. As DNA, the CDR3 is TGCGCCAGCAGCCAAGATCCAGATCCAAGACTAATGTACGAGCAGTACTTC.

This clonotype was observed many times. V usage is TRBV3-1 and J usage is TRBJ1-6; tentatively, D is TRBD1 (6 bases). Germline V CDR1 and CDR2: LGHDT, YNNKEL (reference sequence). Between the trimmed V and J ends, which lost 4 bases and 7 bases, there was a span of 8 bases. This CDR3 has 13 residues. The CDR3 region is CASSPGQNSPLHF. The CDR3 DNA follows: TGTGCCAGCAGCCCGGGACAAAATTCACCCCTCCACTTT. The full variable domain, with the rest looked up from reference TRBV3-1 and TRBJ1-6, is DTAVSQTPKYLVTQMGNDKSIKCEQNLGHDTMYWYKQDSKKFLKIMFSYNNKELIINETVPNRFSPKSPDKAHLNLHINSLELGDSAVYFCASSPGQNSPLHFGNGTRLTVT.

This clonotype was found many times. The chain recombines TRBV10-3 with TRBJ2-1; D possibly corresponds to TRBD2 (5 bases). The length of the CDR3 is 12 residues. Trimming cost V 2 bases and J 7 bases, with 6 bases left between them. Germline CDR1 is ENHRY and CDR2 is SYGVKD. The CDR3 region is CAISERDNEQFF. The DNA of the CDR3 is TGTGCCATCAGTGAGCGGGATAATGAGCAGTTCTTC.

The genes are TRBV5-1 and TRBJ2-1; 7 bases map to TRBD1. Losses at the gene ends were 1 base for V and 12 bases for J; bases not matched to a gene: 4. CDR1 and CDR2 (germline): SGHRS, YFSETQ. The CDR3 contains 12 residues. The CDR3 region is CASSLYRGGQFF. CDR3 coding DNA: TGCGCCAGCAGCTTGTACAGGGGTGGGCAGTTCTTC.

With regard to this clonotype: A much bigger clone sits one base away, suggesting this may be a read error. V gene TRBV24-1 combines with J gene TRBJ2-3; 10 nucleotides align to TRBD1. In germline, CDR1 is KGHDR, CDR2 SFDVKD. This CDR3 comprises 15 residues. CDR3 nucleotide sequence: TGTGCCACCAGCCTCTCGGGACAGGGGACAGATACGCAGTCTTTT. It specifies CATSLSGQGTDTQSF.

To note about this clonotype: Because the CDR3's place on the DNA is in doubt, the DNA is left out and the CDR3 is given as listed by TCRdb. The chain has TRBV11-2 and TRBJ2-7; the table names TRBD1, a call not compared with the DNA. The CDR3 sequence runs 15 residues, both termini included. Germline values: CDR1 SGHAT, CDR2 FQNNGV. This CDR3 is CASSILGESDETQYF.

This clonotype has at least ten counts. V is TRBV6-5 and J is TRBJ2-3; no clear D. The CDR3 runs 14 residues. V was pared by 5 bases and J by 2 bases, with 11 bases between. Germline lookup yields CDR1 MNHEY and CDR2 SVGAGI. Here the CDR3 reads CASSPSTATDTQYF. CDR3 DNA: TGTGCCAGCAGTCCGTCGACCGCCACAGATACGCAGTATTTT.

The rearrangement links TRBV12-3 or TRBV12-4 to TRBJ1-5, with D possibly matching TRBD1 (5 bases). This CDR3 has 15 residues. Trimming shortened V by 2 bases and J by 1 base, and 9 bases separated the two germline ends. In nucleotides, the CDR3 is TGTGCCAGCAGTTTAAACAGGCGGAGCAATCAGCCCCAGCATTTT. Translation: CASSLNRRSNQPQHF.

V gene TRBV7-2 combines with J gene TRBJ2-7; D is tentatively TRBD1 or TRBD2 (5 bases each). Between the trimmed V and J ends, which lost 6 bases and 5 bases, there was a span of 11 bases. This CDR3 comprises 12 residues. The germline CDR1 and CDR2 sequences are SGHTA and FQGNSA. The CDR3 protein is CASRLGEHEQYF. CDR3 DNA sequence: TGTGCCAGCAGACTAGGGGAGCACGAGCAGTACTTC.

The sample holds a few counts of this clonotype. A much larger clone lies one base from this, so it may be a read error. The genes are TRBV5-1 and TRBJ2-2, with D possibly matching TRBD2 (5 bases). The CDR3 runs 14 residues. Germline V gives CDR1 SGHRS, CDR2 YFSETQ. For the CDR3, the DNA is TGCGCCAGCAGCTTGGGCAGCAACACCGGGGAGCGGTTTTTT. This sequence encodes CASSLGSNTGERFF.

This clonotype was counted at least ten times. The rearrangement uses TRBV5-1 and TRBJ1-6; D gene ambiguous. CDR3 length: 14 residues. V was clipped by 1 base and J by 7 bases, with 9 bases between them. Germline CDR1 and CDR2: SGHRS and YFSETQ. Written as DNA, the CDR3 is TGCGCCAGCAGCTTGTTGGTGGGAAATTCACCCCTCCACTTT. It is translated as CASSLLVGNSPLHF.

V is TRBV6-2 or TRBV6-3 and J is TRBJ2-1, with TRBD1 identical over 7 bases. CDR3 size: 13 residues. The junction had 6 bases not matched to a gene; V was cut back by 8 bases and J by 5 bases. The germline CDR1 and CDR2 sequences are MNHEY and SVGEGT. CDR3 bases: TGTGCCAGCCGAAAGACAGGGAACAATGAGCAGTTCTTC. Amino acid sequence: CASRKTGNNEQFF.